These 29 T cell receptor beta chains share one sample of origin, sequenced in a study of blood T cells in healthy people across ages. Primers used in a second PCR of roughly 7 to 12 cycles were a sample-barcoded 5' primer and a J-beta primer mix. TCRdb re-analysed the 5' RACE reads in MiXCR, keeping a single row per CDR3 protein. The sample gives some 290,000 distinct CDR3 sequences, roughly 26% of which show up once; 25% to 30% is in the top ten. Sequenced material: blood. The receptors were gathered from a woman between 70 and 85 years old in good health.

This clonotype was found a few times. The V gene is TRBV24-1, the J gene TRBJ1-5; D not resolved. The CDR3 sequence is 17 residues long. The germline V gene has CDR1 KGHDR and CDR2 SFDVKD. The V end was cut by 1 base, the J end by 0 bases, with 12 bases between. The CDR3 bases are TGTGCCACCAGTGATTTTACTCTCGAAGATAGCAATCAGCCCCAGCATTTT. Protein sequence: CATSDFTLEDSNQPQHF.

CDR3 in amino acids: CASSSDNSPLHF. The DNA of the CDR3 is TGTGCCAGCAGCTCGGATAATTCACCCCTCCACTTT. V is TRBV7-2 and J is TRBJ1-6; D remains ambiguous. The V gene lost 4 bases and the J gene lost 5 bases, with 3 bases spanning the gap. This CDR3 has 12 amino acids. CDR1 and CDR2 from the germline V gene are SGHTA and FQGNSA.

The rearrangement joins TRBV5-5 to TRBJ1-2; D is ambiguous. The CDR3 loop spans 13 amino acids. Germline values: CDR1 SGHKS, CDR2 YYEKEE (reference sequence). V lost 0 bases and J lost 7, with 10 bases in between. CDR3 amino acids: CASSLDVEVGYTF. CDR3 in DNA: TGTGCCAGCAGCTTGGATGTGGAGGTTGGCTACACCTTC.

Concerning this clonotype: One end of the junction is discordant with germline, which a read error may explain. V usage is TRBV11-2 and J usage is TRBJ2-3; perhaps TRBD2 as D (6 bases). Germline assignment: CDR1 SGHAT and CDR2 FQNNGV. The CDR3 has 15 amino acids. This CDR3 is CASSLFTRDTDTQYF. In DNA, the CDR3 is TGCGCCAGCAGCTTATTCACGCGGGACACAGATACGCAGTATTTT.

This clonotype came up a few times. The chain couples TRBV12-3 or TRBV12-4 to TRBJ2-1, with a possible D match to TRBD2 (6 bases). Trimming took 9 bases from V and 7 from J, leaving 25 bases between them. This CDR3 has 16 amino acids. The DNA of the CDR3 is TGTGCCAGTCCCCAGGACCTTTCGACTAGTGGGAATGAGCAGTTCTTC. Translation gives CASPQDLSTSGNEQFF.

This clonotype came up a few times. The chain joins TRBV5-1 to TRBJ1-2; weak D call: TRBD1 (6 bases). V was cut by 0 bases and J by 5 bases, with 14 bases left in between. CDR1 is SGHRS, CDR2 YFSETQ, per germline. The CDR3 loop spans 15 amino acids. The DNA for the CDR3 is TGCGCCAGCAGCTTGGAATCCGGGGGCGCTTATGGCTACACCTTC. Its protein is CASSLESGGAYGYTF.

The J gene is TRBJ1-1, the V gene TRBV18; D not resolved. This CDR3 is built from 11 residues. From germline, CDR1 is KGHSH and CDR2 LQKENI. Trimming shortened V by 0 bases and J by 8 bases, and 4 bases separated the two germline ends. Here the CDR3 reads CASSPPGEAFF. The DNA of the CDR3 is TGTGCCAGCTCACCACCGGGGGAAGCTTTCTTT.

The rearrangement links TRBV5-5 to TRBJ2-4, with 9 bases that match TRBD1. V lost 3 bases, J lost 9 bases, and 7 bases stayed unmatched. The germline V gene encodes CDR1 SGHKS and CDR2 YYEKEE (reference sequence). This CDR3 comprises 14 residues. DNA of the CDR3: TGTGCCAGCAGCTCGGGACAGGGAGCGAGCATTCAGTACTTC. Protein: CASSSGQGASIQYF.

J is TRBJ2-3 and V is TRBV12-3 or TRBV12-4, with D unclear. The CDR3 has 16 amino acids. V was pared by 2 bases and J by 0 bases, with 12 bases between. DNA for the CDR3: TGTGCCAGCAGTTTATGGGTAGGAGCTAGCACAGATACGCAGTATTTT. This translates into CASSLWVGASTDTQYF.

The chain couples TRBV3-1 to TRBJ1-1, with TRBD1 as a possible D gene (6 bases). The V end lost 1 base, the J end lost 8 bases, and 17 bases lay between the germline ends. The CDR3 spans 15 residues. CDR1 is LGHDT, CDR2 YNNKEL, per germline (reference sequence). The CDR3 region is CASSQGGGRSPEAFF. The CDR3 DNA reads as TGTGCCAGCAGCCAAGGCGGGGGCCGGAGCCCAGAAGCTTTCTTT.

The rearrangement links TRBV29-1 to TRBJ2-5, with D maybe TRBD1 (6 bases). The V and J ends lost 7 bases and 0 bases respectively, with 9 bases between them. Germline V gene lookup returns CDR1 SQVTM and CDR2 ANQGSEA. This CDR3 has 12 amino acids. CDR3 DNA sequence: TGCAGCGGGGGACACTACCAAGAGACCCAGTACTTC. Amino acid sequence: CSGGHYQETQYF.

This chain uses TRBV28 with TRBJ2-5, with D possibly being TRBD1 (6 bases). Looked up from germline, CDR1 is MDHEN and CDR2 is SYDVKM. The CDR3 is 17 residues long. V was shortened by 4 bases and J by 2 bases, with 20 bases between the two germline ends. Written as DNA, the CDR3 is TGTGCCAGCAGTTCCAACCCGGGGCGACAGGCGCAAGAGACCCAGTACTTC. Translating it yields CASSSNPGRQAQETQYF.

DNA for the CDR3: TGCAGCGTTTTGGGGACCGGGGCAGAGTACGAGCAGTACTTC. It codes for CSVLGTGAEYEQYF. V usage is TRBV29-1 and J usage is TRBJ2-7; TRBD1 or TRBD2 may be the D gene (5 bases each). Trimming removed 5 bases at V and 4 bases at J, with 18 bases between. The CDR3 sequence is 14 residues long. The V gene's germline CDR1 is SQVTM and CDR2 ANQGSEA.

This clonotype was picked up a small number of times. The rearrangement uses TRBV18 and TRBJ1-5, with TRBD1 matching 9 bases. V shed 5 bases and J 4 bases; nucleotides not matched to a gene: 3. Germline CDR1 KGHSH, CDR2 LQKENI. This CDR3 has 14 residues. The CDR3 reads CASSWTGENQPQHF. The CDR3 DNA follows: TGTGCCAGCTCATGGACAGGGGAGAATCAGCCCCAGCATTTT. The variable domain in full, with the rest retrieved from reference TRBV18 and TRBJ1-5, is NAGVMQNPRHLVRRRGQEARLRCSPMKGHSHVYWYRQLPEEGLKFMVYLQKENIIDESGMPKERFSAEFPKEGPSILRIQQVVRGDSAAYFCASSWTGENQPQHFGDGTRLSIL.

The chain combines TRBV20-1 with TRBJ2-5; 8 bases map to TRBD2. The J segment lost 6 bases and the V segment lost 6 bases, leaving 9 bases of the junction unmatched. CDR3 length equals 13 residues. Germline loops: CDR1 DFQATT, CDR2 SNEGSKA (reference sequence). In nucleotides, the CDR3 is TGCAGTGCCGAAGATAGCGGGGCGAAGACCCAGTACTTC. It codes for CSAEDSGAKTQYF.

This clonotype was recorded at least ten times. This chain joins TRBV5-6 and TRBJ2-7; D uncertain. V was pared by 0 bases and J by 5 bases, with 6 bases between. The CDR3 totals 12 residues. The germline V gene has CDR1 SGHDT and CDR2 YYEEEE. The CDR3 reads CASSLVYNEQYF. The CDR3 DNA follows: TGTGCCAGCAGCTTGGTATATAACGAGCAGTACTTC.

In this sample, this clonotype turned up a few times. The V and J genes are TRBV18 and TRBJ2-2, with no clear D. CDR1 and CDR2 from the germline V gene are KGHSH and LQKENI. The V end was cut by 2 bases, the J end by 4 bases, with 8 bases between. The CDR3 sequence is 14 residues long. DNA of the CDR3: TGTGCCAGCTCACCAAGAGGTGTCACCGGGGAGCTGTTTTTT. It encodes CASSPRGVTGELFF. Full variable domain (outside the CDR3, taken from reference TRBV18 and TRBJ2-2): NAGVMQNPRHLVRRRGQEARLRCSPMKGHSHVYWYRQLPEEGLKFMVYLQKENIIDESGMPKERFSAEFPKEGPSILRIQQVVRGDSAAYFCASSPRGVTGELFFGEGSRLTVL.

This clonotype was seen a single time. V and J are TRBV20-1 and TRBJ2-1, with TRBD1 matching 8 bases. CDR1 is DFQATT and CDR2 is SNEGSKA in the germline V gene (reference sequence). V shed 2 bases and J 5 bases; nucleotides not matched to a gene: 8. The CDR3 length is 15 residues. DNA for the CDR3: TGCAGTGCTAGACTGGGGACAGGACAAAACAATGAGCAGTTCTTC. Its protein is CSARLGTGQNNEQFF.

This clonotype occurred a few times. This may stem from a read error, because a much larger clone lies one nucleotide away. As the CDR3 is not closed by the conserved phenylalanine or tryptophan, this likely results from a read error. The V gene is TRBV3-1, the J gene TRBJ2-4, with 11 bases matching TRBD2. The CDR3 spans 17 residues. V dropped 6 bases and J dropped 2; count of bases not matched to a gene: 9. Germline values: CDR1 LGHDT, CDR2 YNNKEL (reference sequence). This chain's CDR3 is CASSRQGTSGPKNIQYS. CDR3 sequence (DNA): TGTGCCAGCAGTCGTCAAGGGACTAGCGGTCCCAAAAACATTCAGTACTCC.

This clonotype was seen a few times. The chain couples TRBV11-1 to TRBJ2-3; 12 nucleotides agree with TRBD2. The CDR3 loop spans 16 amino acids. The V and J ends lost 5 bases and 2 bases, in that order; junction bases with no gene match: 5. Germline V gives CDR1 SGHAT, CDR2 FQDESV (reference sequence). CDR3 sequence: CASSARTSGNTDTQYF. The CDR3 bases are TGTGCCAGCAGCGCGCGGACTAGCGGGAACACAGATACGCAGTATTTT.

This clonotype was seen a few times. This may stem from a read error, because a much larger clone lies one nucleotide away. The CDR3 DNA reads as TGTGCCAGCAGTTCCGGGACTAGTGTCTATGGGCAGTTCTTC. Its translation: CASSSGTSVYGQFF. The V call is TRBV12-3 or TRBV12-4, the J call TRBJ2-5, with 8 positions matching TRBD2. The J call is uncertain, as TRBJ2-1 better fits the DNA end. The CDR3 sequence is 14 residues long.

The table lists this clonotype with a few counts. This chain connects TRBV20-1 to TRBJ2-5; D gene ambiguous. V was cut by 0 bases and J by 4 bases, with 3 bases left in between. The CDR3 totals 11 residues. The germline V gene encodes CDR1 DFQATT and CDR2 SNEGSKA (reference sequence). CDR3 region: CSARDTETQYF. The CDR3 nucleotides read TGCAGTGCTAGAGATACAGAGACCCAGTACTTC.

The CDR3 DNA sequence: TGTGCCAGCAGCTTACGGGGGGTCGACAGGGGACAGGCCAAAAACATTCAGTACTTC. It translates to CASSLRGVDRGQAKNIQYF. V gene TRBV7-9 combines with J gene TRBJ2-4; maybe TRBD1 (8 bases). CDR1 and CDR2 from the germline V gene are SEHNR and FQNEAQ (reference sequence). Trimming pared 2 bases from V and 1 base from J, leaving 21 bases between. The CDR3 length is 19 residues.

This clonotype was counted a few times. V gene TRBV7-3 combines with J gene TRBJ2-5; possibly TRBD2 for D (6 bases). The V end was cut by 4 bases, the J end by 3 bases, with 18 bases between. In germline, CDR1 is SGHTA, CDR2 FQGTGA. This CDR3 comprises 16 residues. CDR3 sequence: CASSSGTLTGKETQYF. The CDR3 DNA reads TGTGCCAGCAGCTCCGGGACTCTTACTGGAAAAGAGACCCAGTACTTC.

The chain uses TRBV12-3 or TRBV12-4 and TRBJ2-7, with 12 bases that match TRBD2. This CDR3 has 15 residues. Losses at the gene ends were 3 bases for V and 7 bases for J; bases not matched to a gene: 7. CDR3 nucleotide sequence: TGTGCCAGCAGTTTTAAGACTAGCGGGAGAAGGGAGCAGTACTTC. Protein product: CASSFKTSGRREQYF.

This clonotype was picked up a small number of times. The chain combines TRBV11-2 with TRBJ1-2; D gene unclear. This CDR3 is built from 13 residues. Trimming pared 1 base from V and 8 bases from J, leaving 11 bases between. Germline lookup yields CDR1 SGHAT and CDR2 FQNNGV. The CDR3: CASSLVREGGYTF. As DNA, the CDR3 is TGTGCCAGCAGCTTAGTCCGGGAAGGGGGCTACACCTTC.

This clonotype was observed at least ten times. CDR3 amino acids: CASSLHLAFLSYEQYF. The CDR3 coding sequence is TGTGCCAGCAGTTTACATCTAGCGTTTTTGTCCTACGAGCAGTACTTC. The rearrangement uses TRBV28 and TRBJ2-7; TRBD2 is a possible D gene (6 bases). The CDR3 consists of 16 residues. The V gene's germline CDR1 is MDHEN and CDR2 SYDVKM. The V end lost 2 bases, the J end lost 1 base, and 15 bases lay between the germline ends.

The sample holds a few counts of this clonotype. V is TRBV6-1 and J is TRBJ2-1; 7 bases align to TRBD2. Germline V lookup: CDR1 MNHNS, CDR2 SASEGT. Germline trimming cut 4 bases from V and 1 base from J; bases unmatched to any gene: 7. The CDR3 loop spans 16 amino acids. CDR3 loop: CASSGRLAGSYNEQFF. The CDR3 DNA follows: TGTGCCAGCAGTGGAAGACTAGCTGGTTCCTACAATGAGCAGTTCTTC.

A few counts support this clonotype. V gene TRBV21-1 combines with J gene TRBJ2-5; the table's D call TRBD2 went unverified against the DNA. The end of the DNA fits TRBJ2-7 better, so the J call may be wrong. TRBV21-1 is a documented pseudogene. The CDR3 covers 16 residues. CDR3 in amino acids: CASSKNRDAGDYEQYF. Here the CDR3 DNA reads TGTGCCAGCAGCAAAAACAGGGACGCCGGGGACTACGAGCAGTACTTC.